The sequence of this T cell receptor beta chain was determined in a study of cytomegalovirus exposure and HLA in healthy donors. Both 60 Vbeta primers and 13 Jbeta primers went into the PCR. The assay was immunoSEQ multiplex PCR, and TCRdb's table has in-frame clones only and misses some. The sample has over 150,000 clones, 70% to 80% seen once. Looked up from germline, CDR1 is MNHEY and CDR2 is SVGAGI. The length of the CDR3 is 15 residues. With V trimmed by 5 bases and J by 0 bases, 6 bases remained unmatched. Sequenced input: PBMCs. The source of this sequence is a man aged 25-45 years in good health and CMV-seropositive. The J gene is TRBJ1-2, the V gene TRBV6-5; 7 bases are shared with TRBD1. CDR3: CASSLRDSPNYGYTF. CDR3 in DNA: TGTGCCAGCAGTCTCAGGGACAGCCCTAACTATGGCTACACCTTC.